Listed below are T cell receptor beta chains from one sample, sequenced in a study of Graves' ophthalmopathy and Graves' hyperthyroidism. MiXCR, run by TCRdb on the multiplex PCR reads, gives a single entry per CDR3 protein. This sample carries around 1,000,000 distinct CDR3 sequences, around a third of them seen once, and the ten largest clones take around 10%. Sequencing used peripheral blood or thyroid tissue (not recorded which). The receptors were gathered from an adult man with Graves' hyperthyroidism. Both conserved end residues are part of each CDR3. A D gene is named only where the DNA matches it firmly. Clone size is shown for a subset of rows, as once, few, many or a class of expanded clone.

abundance,v_gene,d_gene,j_gene,CDR3aa,CDR3nt
-,TRBV7-2,TRBD1,TRBJ2-2,CAGSPGTGMILRELFF,TGTGCCGGCAGCCCTGGGACAGGGATGATTCTACGGGAGCTGTTTTTT
many,TRBV5-1,-,TRBJ1-2,CASSDEGHAGVGYGYTF,TGCGCCAGCAGCGACGAGGGGCACGCAGGGGTCGGCTATGGCTACACCTTC
many,TRBV9,-,TRBJ2-7,CASSVGGGRSYEQYF,TGTGCCAGCAGCGTAGGAGGGGGACGGAGCTACGAGCAGTACTTC
few,TRBV29-1,-,TRBJ2-7,CSVVGWDKDYEQYF,TGCAGCGTTGTAGGGTGGGACAAAGACTACGAGCAGTACTTC
-,TRBV7-9,TRBD2,TRBJ2-7,CASTKGTSGLYEQYF,TGTGCCAGCACCAAGGGTACTAGCGGCCTCTACGAGCAGTACTTC
-,TRBV2,-,TRBJ1-2,CASDKTNYGYTF,TGTGCCAGCGATAAGACTAACTATGGCTACACCTTC
many,TRBV5-6,-,TRBJ1-1,CASSLGGDAAFF,TGTGCCAGCAGCTTAGGAGGGGACGCAGCTTTCTTT
once,TRBV9,-,TRBJ1-2,CASSPSRQSTDGYTF,TGTGCCAGCAGCCCAAGCCGACAGTCCACAGATGGCTACACCTTC
-,TRBV2,TRBD1,TRBJ1-4,CASRWTGEKLFF,TGTGCCAGCAGGTGGACAGGGGAAAAACTGTTTTTT
-,TRBV20-1,TRBD1,TRBJ1-5,CSASTPGTDNQPQHF,TGCAGTGCTAGTACCCCCGGGACAGACAATCAGCCCCAGCATTTT
-,TRBV4-3,-,TRBJ2-2,CASSHYKPGTGELFF,TGCGCCAGCAGCCATTATAAACCGGGCACCGGGGAGCTGTTTTTT
-,TRBV24-1,TRBD1,TRBJ1-6,CATSDWTGVSSPLHF,TGTGCCACCAGTGATTGGACAGGGGTATCCTCACCCCTCCACTTT
many,TRBV20-1,-,TRBJ1-1,CSVEKQNMNTEAFF,TGCAGTGTCGAAAAACAGAACATGAACACTGAAGCTTTCTTT
-,TRBV11-2,-,TRBJ2-7,CASSSHRTAGSYEQYF,TGTGCCAGCAGCTCTCACAGGACAGCGGGATCCTACGAGCAGTACTTC
many,TRBV11-2,-,TRBJ1-1,CASSPSLAREAFF,TGTGCCAGCAGCCCCTCGCTGGCACGCGAAGCTTTCTTT
few,TRBV9,TRBD2,TRBJ2-7,CASSPAPGGYEQYF,TGTGCCAGCAGCCCCGCTCCGGGGGGCTACGAGCAGTACTTC
many,TRBV20-1,-,TRBJ2-7,CSAAPLGPYEQYF,TGCAGTGCTGCCCCCCTCGGTCCCTACGAGCAGTACTTC
-,TRBV9,TRBD1,TRBJ1-2,CASSVEGDRSNNYGYTF,TGTGCCAGCAGCGTTGAAGGGGACAGGAGCAATAACTATGGCTACACCTTC
many,TRBV4-3,-,TRBJ2-5,CASSRSRSTSETQYF,TGCGCCAGCAGCCGCAGCCGGTCTACCTCGGAGACCCAGTACTTC
many,TRBV12-3/TRBV12-4,TRBD1,TRBJ1-4,CASRRFTATGTEKLFF,TGTGCCAGCAGACGATTCACAGCGACAGGGACTGAAAAACTGTTTTTT
many,TRBV7-9,TRBD1,TRBJ1-1,CASSLEAGQGANTEAFF,TGTGCCAGCAGCTTGGAGGCTGGACAGGGAGCGAACACTGAAGCTTTCTTT
-,TRBV30,-,TRBJ1-3,CACLGGLGAGNTIYF,TGTGCCTGCCTTGGGGGTCTCGGCGCTGGAAACACCATATATTTT
-,TRBV10-3,TRBD1,TRBJ1-5,CASTSDRTGGNQPQHF,TGTGCCAGCACATCAGATAGGACAGGGGGCAATCAGCCCCAGCATTTT
many,TRBV19,-,TRBJ1-5,CASSTTSTGIWQPQHF,TGTGCCAGTAGTACCACATCAACAGGGATTTGGCAGCCCCAGCATTTT
many,TRBV7-8,TRBD2,TRBJ2-7,CASSLDFSGNYEQYF,TGTGCCAGCAGCTTAGATTTTAGCGGGAACTACGAGCAGTACTTC
-,TRBV24-1,TRBD1,TRBJ2-5,CATSDPGQPNQPQYF,TGTGCCACCAGTGATCCGGGACAGCCAAATCAGCCCCAGTACTTC
-,TRBV12-3/TRBV12-4,-,TRBJ2-5,CASSFFGAQETQYF,TGTGCCAGCAGTTTTTTCGGGGCGCAAGAGACCCAGTACTTC
-,TRBV3-2,-,TRBJ1-2,CASSPGAPTIYGYTF,TGTGCCAGCAGCCCAGGGGCGCCTACCATCTATGGCTACACCTTC
many,TRBV2,TRBD1,TRBJ1-1,CASSIHRGRAMRTEAFF,TGTGCCAGCAGCATTCACAGGGGGCGCGCGATGAGAACTGAAGCTTTCTTT
-,TRBV7-2,TRBD2,TRBJ2-7,CASSRSGASGLTGGRAAGEQYF,TGTGCCAGCAGCCGTTCCGGGGCCAGCGGGTTGACTGGCGGGAGGGCCGCTGGCGAGCAGTACTTC
few,TRBV12-3/TRBV12-4,TRBD1,TRBJ1-1,CASSPLTPGQGNTEAFF,TGTGCCAGCAGTCCCCTCACCCCGGGACAGGGGAACACTGAAGCTTTCTTT
-,TRBV29-1,TRBD1,TRBJ1-5,CSLGDRGHQPQHF,TGCAGCTTGGGGGACAGGGGGCATCAGCCCCAGCATTTT
many,TRBV14,-,TRBJ2-2,CASSQEATGELFF,TGTGCCAGCAGCCAAGAGGCGACCGGGGAGCTGTTTTTT
-,TRBV2,-,TRBJ1-6,CASNDGSSYNSPLHF,TGTGCCAGCAATGACGGGAGCTCCTATAATTCACCCCTCCACTTT
-,TRBV5-1,TRBD2,TRBJ2-7,CASSPAGVYEQYF,TGCGCCAGCAGCCCAGCGGGGGTCTACGAGCAGTACTTC
few,TRBV12-3/TRBV12-4,TRBD2,TRBJ2-7,CASRPDGTSGRDEQYF,TGTGCCAGCAGACCGGACGGGACTAGCGGGAGGGACGAGCAGTACTTC
many,TRBV7-2,TRBD2,TRBJ2-5,CASSPHPRERAQETQYF,TGTGCCAGCAGCCCACACCCGCGGGAGCGCGCCCAAGAGACCCAGTACTTC
many,TRBV19,TRBD1,TRBJ1-4,CATSGQLTRGEKLFF,TGTGCCACTTCGGGACAGCTCACGAGGGGTGAAAAACTGTTTTTT
many,TRBV5-1,-,TRBJ2-7,CASSLGDTEQYF,TGCGCCAGCAGCTTGGGTGATACGGAGCAGTACTTC
-,TRBV7-2,-,TRBJ1-2,CASSLMAASYGYTF,TGTGCCAGCAGCTTAATGGCCGCGTCCTATGGCTACACCTTC
once,TRBV29-1,-,TRBJ1-1,CSLEGGPNTEAFF,TGCAGCTTAGAAGGGGGGCCGAACACTGAAGCTTTCTTT
-,TRBV30,-,TRBJ1-1,CAWTGPRPEAFF,TGTGCCTGGACAGGGCCAAGACCTGAAGCTTTCTTT
-,TRBV6-6,TRBD1,TRBJ1-1,CASSYSGQGAFF,TGTGCCAGCAGTTACTCCGGACAGGGGGCTTTCTTT
many,TRBV6-1,TRBD1,TRBJ1-5,CASSAGTGPPTQPQHF,TGTGCCAGCAGTGCCGGGACAGGTCCCCCAACTCAGCCCCAGCATTTT
-,TRBV20-1,TRBD1,TRBJ1-2,CSARQGSYGYTF,TGCAGTGCGCGACAGGGGTCCTATGGCTACACCTTC
many,TRBV5-6,TRBD2,TRBJ2-5,CASSSIAGGQETQYF,TGTGCCAGCAGCTCGATAGCGGGGGGGCAAGAGACCCAGTACTTC